This T cell receptor (beta chain) was identified during a study of T cells in Graves' hyperthyroidism and ophthalmopathy. This clonotype was counted a few times. Antigen specificity is unknown. The germline gives CDR1 WNHNN, CDR2 SYGVQD (reference sequence). Trimming cost V 6 bases and J 6 bases; bases outside gene matches: 6. The CDR3 loop spans 13 amino acids. General study results and limits: The model foresaw ophthalmopathy a median roughly 6.3 months prior to onset. In the blood, most expanded thyroid clonotypes above 0.001 appeared as well.

What was amplified from RNA transcripts were TCR beta CDR3 regions. During a first-round RT-PCR of the TCR CDR3, the HTBI primer set was used. TCRdb analysed the multiplex PCR reads with MiXCR anew, one entry per CDR3 protein. In the table there are 300,000 to 400,000 distinct CDR3 sequences, 14% of which are singletons. Graves' hyperthyroidism without ophthalmopathy progression within 18 months was termed stable. It was less than 13 ml of fresh peripheral blood that supplied the PBMCs. This receptor was obtained from a woman in her twenties or thirties with Graves' hyperthyroidism. The rearrangement uses TRBV10-1 and TRBJ1-1, with 8 bases lining up with TRBD1. Sequenced material: blood. Written as DNA, the CDR3 is TGCGCCAGCAGGGAAACAGGGGGAGCTGAAGCTTTCTTT. It translates to CASRETGGAEAFF.